Described below is a single T cell receptor (beta chain) sequence and its context. With 60 Vbeta and 13 Jbeta primers, the PCR was carried out. Assay: immunoSEQ multiplex PCR; the TCRdb copy retains only in-frame clones and omits some. The table includes 160,000 or so clones, over 75% detected once. Germline V gives CDR1 LNHDA, CDR2 SQIVND (reference sequence). V was pared by 5 bases and J by 6 bases, with 19 bases between. This CDR3 region has 15 residues. The sample originates from a study of cytomegalovirus exposure and HLA in healthy donors. The sequenced sample consisted of PBMCs. This sequence was found in a middle-aged man in good health and CMV-seropositive. The chain couples TRBV19 to TRBJ1-2; no firm D call. CDR3 nucleotides: TGTGCCAGTAGTGAGGCGCCGGGGAGGTACGATGGCTACACCTTC. Its translation is CASSEAPGRYDGYTF.